The clone carrying this T cell receptor beta chain was detected a few times. In TCRdb, the 5' RACE reads were re-called with MiXCR into one record per CDR3 protein. The data contain more than 250,000 distinct CDR3 sequences, 15% to 20% of them seen just once; the ten biggest clones take up 20% to 25%. These data originate in a study of T-cell memory formation after mild COVID-19. The CDR3 is made up of 13 amino acids. Germline V CDR1 and CDR2: SQVTM, ANQGSEA. Trimming removed 5 bases at V and 3 bases at J, with 12 bases between. This rearrangement joins TRBV29-1 to TRBJ2-3; D might be TRBD1 (7 bases). The sequenced material came from PBMCs or a T cell subset sorted from them (not recorded which). This clonotype was sampled from a man aged 18 to 30 who had mild COVID-19 (a few samples of this study predate the infection). Cell type and time point are not known. The CDR3 coding sequence is TGCAGCGTTCGGAGGGGGCAAACAGATACGCAGTATTTT. It encodes CSVRRGQTDTQYF.